This TCR beta chain is drawn from a study of neurological immune-mediated disorders. The cDNA was generated through 5'RACE incorporating 10-nucleotide random UMIs. Every sequencing run drew on 15-18 subjects and yielded over 170 million TCR-beta sequences. TCRdb reanalysed the 5' RACE reads using MiXCR and keeps one entry per CDR3 protein. The sample carries approximately 41,000 distinct CDR3 sequences, approximately 15% recorded once. Use was made of approximately 980,000 CD4+ or CD8+ T cells in sorted libraries. This clonotype was seen more than once but under ten times. CDR1 is SGHNT, CDR2 YYREEE, per germline (reference sequence). The CDR3 is 13 residues long. V was pared by 4 bases and J by 7 bases, with 14 bases between.

The J gene is TRBJ1-2, the V gene TRBV5-4; no definite D call. Sequences were obtained from CD4+ T cells from blood. The TCR was taken from a woman aged 55-75 years with HTLV-1-associated myelopathy (HAM/TSP). CDR3 sequence: CASSDAWGGGYTF. The DNA for the CDR3 is TGTGCCAGCAGCGATGCGTGGGGAGGTGGCTACACCTTC.